This T cell receptor (beta chain) was documented in a study of blood T cells in healthy people across ages. Primed by a sample-barcoded 5' primer and a J-beta primer mix, a second PCR proceeded for about 6 to 11 cycles. TCRdb redid the calling of the 5' RACE reads with MiXCR, one entry per CDR3 protein. Among approximately 900,000 distinct CDR3 sequences listed, 45% to 50% were seen once. On this clonotype itself: Possible read error: a much larger clone is one base away.

This CDR3 region has 14 residues. CDR1 and CDR2 (germline): LNHNV, YYDKDF (reference sequence). The genes are TRBV15 and TRBJ2-4; 7 bases are a match to TRBD2. The better agreement between TRBJ2-7 and the DNA end casts doubt on the J call. The TCR originated in a young man in good health. Sequenced sample: blood. DNA of the CDR3: TGTGCCACCAGCAGAGATAGCGGGCCCGACGAGCAGTACTTC. It codes for CATSRDSGPDEQYF.